The following is a T cell receptor beta chain sequence with its context. The antigen remains undetermined. TCRdb analysed the 5' RACE reads with MiXCR anew, one entry per CDR3 protein. Altogether roughly 620,000 distinct CDR3 sequences are present, approximately 19% being singletons, with the ten largest covering around 11%. The sample is drawn from a study of T-cell memory formation after mild COVID-19. For the study at large: Across donors, TCR clusters were largely donor specific. Study-wide findings and caveats: CD4+ contracting clones were mainly CM and EM; CD8+ ones, EMRA. A second wave expanding day 15 to 37 was CD4+-biased; contracting clones were balanced.

Germline V CDR1 and CDR2: LGHDT, YNNKEL (reference sequence). Deletions cut 5 bases from V and 4 bases from J, with 15 bases between. The CDR3 extends over 14 amino acids. Specimen: PBMCs or a T cell subset sorted from them (not recorded which). This chain links TRBV3-1 with TRBJ2-7; D perhaps matches TRBD1 (6 bases). The clonotype was recovered from an adult woman who had mild COVID-19 (a few samples of this study predate the infection). Cell type and time point are not known. Here the CDR3 DNA reads TGTGCCAGCAGCACCCGAGGACAGACGTACGAGCAGTACTTC. This gives the protein CASSTRGQTYEQYF.